Sequencing of this T cell receptor (beta chain) was carried out in a study of CD8+CD57+ T cells in acquired aplastic anemia. TCR beta VDJ combinations and CDR3 sequences were profiled from genomic DNA. TCRdb reprocessed the reads via MiXCR and lists one record per CDR3 protein. The table records about 270,000 distinct CDR3 sequences, roughly three fifths of them present only once. Many counts were recorded for this clonotype. The TCR originated in a human donor with severe aplastic anemia or a healthy control (not recorded which). The source material was sorted CD4+, CD8+, or CD8+CD57+ T cells (not recorded which) from PBMCs.

CDR3 DNA: TGTGCCAGCAGCCCCCGGGCCCTCGGACCACAAGAGACCCAGTACTTC. Translated: CASSPRALGPQETQYF. The chain carries TRBV7-3 and TRBJ2-5; no definite D call. Between the trimmed V and J ends, which lost 5 bases and 2 bases, there was a span of 18 bases. The CDR3 totals 16 residues. Germline CDR1 SGHTA, CDR2 FQGTGA.